This T cell receptor beta chain was retrieved from a study of T-cell reconstitution after alpha-beta-depleted transplantation in children. Unique molecular identifiers were used to barcode this TCRbeta library. TCRdb processed the PCR reads anew with MiXCR; each CDR3 protein has one entry. The sample has 530,000 or so distinct CDR3 sequences, 20% to 30% seen once. Germline assignment: CDR1 SEHNR and CDR2 FQNEAQ (reference sequence). The trim removed 6 bases at V and 0 bases at J, leaving 13 bases unmatched. This CDR3 region has 17 residues. This receptor was taken from a boy less than two years old with Wiskott-Aldrich syndrome, due to receive a stem cell transplant. This chain joins TRBV7-9 and TRBJ1-1; TRBD1 matches 7 bases. The input for sequencing was PBMCs, taken before TCRalphabeta/CD19-depleted stem cell transplant. CDR3 sequence (DNA): TGTGCCAGCAGTAACTCCGCAGGGGGGGTGATGAACACTGAAGCTTTCTTT. Protein: CASSNSAGGVMNTEAFF. Combining the CDR3 with reference TRBV7-9 and TRBJ1-1 gives the whole variable domain DTGVSQNPRHKITKRGQNVTFRCDPISEHNRLYWYRQTLGQGPEFLTYFQNEAQLEKSRLLSDRFSAERPKGSFSTLEIQRTEQGDSAMYLCASSNSAGGVMNTEAFFGQGTRLTVV.